This T cell receptor beta chain was identified during a study of cytotoxic CD8 clonotypes in ibrutinib-treated CLL. Study-level information: The study included 11 relapsed/refractory and under 16 treatment-naive patients; 17 to 18 had IGHV unmutated disease.

General study points: The study found public clonotypes uncommon, contracting or stable on treatment. Increased clonality at ibrutinib response gave way to a return toward baseline at progression. The times at which samples were taken varied between sustained-remission and progressing patients.

The method was immunoSEQ multiplex PCR; TCRdb's version includes in-frame clones alone and lacks a portion of them. The sample gives about 49,000 clones, under 75% of which show up once; roughly 13% is in the top ten. To note about this clone: Its specificity is unknown.

The starting material was PBMCs, obtained after 12 months of ibrutinib treatment. The clonotype comes from a human donor with chronic lymphocytic leukemia.

The CDR3 spells CAARGGLSSYNEQFF. As DNA, the CDR3 is TGTGCCGCCCGGGGCGGCCTGAGCTCCTACAATGAGCAGTTCTTC. The chain recombines TRBV27 with TRBJ2-1; D is tentatively TRBD1 or TRBD2 (5 bases each). V was clipped by 11 bases and J by 0 bases, with 17 bases between them. This CDR3 has 15 amino acids. Germline values: CDR1 MNHEY, CDR2 SMNVEV (reference sequence).